One T cell receptor (beta chain) is described in this entry. Its antigen is currently unknown. The data stem from a study of T cell repertoires in cytomegalovirus infection. Study-wide background: Matching HLA type and CMV infection were both indicated by public TCR beta signatures. Study-level points and caveats: Individuals carrying CMV plus the relevant HLA were identified by cumulative frequency of public TCR beta families. It was HLA-C-restricted CMV-specific TCR beta clonotypes that dominated the response ex vivo.

Trimming pared 6 bases from V and 7 bases from J, leaving 10 bases between. This CDR3 is 12 amino acids long. TCRdb ran MiXCR on the reads and lists one entry per CDR3 protein. The repertoire includes around 430,000 distinct CDR3 sequences, approximately 40% of them detected once, and about 39% sits in the top ten. The rearrangement uses TRBV12-3 or TRBV12-4 and TRBJ2-1; TRBD2 might be the D (6 bases). This receptor was obtained from a human donor in good health (CMV status not recorded). Some clones in this sample may be carry-over from other donors' samples. This sample comprised cultured PBMCs, obtained from culture after CMV antigen stimulation. The CDR3: CASSLTRNEQFF. CDR3 DNA sequence: TGTGCCAGCAGCCTGACTAGGAATGAGCAGTTCTTC.